This T cell receptor (beta chain) is drawn from a study of shared clonotypes between healthy human individuals. About the research overall: Those who served as donors were two women and a few men between the ages of 18 and 49.

Regarding this clone: Its antigen is not identified.

The V and J ends lost 5 bases and 2 bases, in that order; junction bases with no gene match: 8. Germline V gene lookup returns CDR1 SGHTA and CDR2 FQGNSA. The CDR3 totals 16 residues. Measured with immunoSEQ multiplex PCR; TCRdb has only the in-frame clones, and not every one. The sample shows fewer than 550,000 clones, roughly 85% of them seen only once. Study-wide points: Among donors, sharing of clonotypes was expected to be affected by sequencing depth.

The TCR originated in a woman aged 40 to 50 in good health. Some clones in this sample may be carry-over from other donors' samples. This chain connects TRBV7-2 to TRBJ2-1; 8 bases map to TRBD2. Sequencing was carried out using PBMCs. The CDR3 protein is CASSQRAGEPYNEQFF. CDR3 sequence (DNA): TGTGCCAGCAGCCAGAGAGCGGGAGAGCCCTACAATGAGCAGTTCTTC.